What follows describes a single TCR beta chain. As yet, its antigen is unknown. With a much larger clone just one base away, this may be a read error. This entry is derived from a study of metastatic and nonmetastatic thyroid tumors. Study-wide findings and caveats: Reportedly, malignant thyroid tumors had significantly higher TCR beta diversity than benign nodules, in blood and tumor.

MiXCR was used by TCRdb to re-call the PCR reads. Here the sample spans about 40,000 clones, roughly 11% being singletons. The CDR3 sequence is 11 residues long. Deletions cut 5 bases from V and 15 bases from J, with 14 bases between. No treatment had been given to any patient before thyroid surgery. This clonotype was sampled from a female donor with papillary thyroid cancer or a benign thyroid nodule (not recorded which). Some clones in this sample may be carry-over from other donors' samples. Sequencing was done on a sample of blood. The chain carries TRBV12-3 or TRBV12-4 and TRBJ2-1; weak D call: TRBD2 (7 bases). The CDR3 spells CASSQWEGGFF. The DNA for the CDR3 is TGTGCCAGCAGTCAGTGGGAGGGGGGGTTCTTC.